In this sample, the clone carrying this TCR beta chain turned up a few times. What it binds is unknown. The V gene's germline CDR1 is ENHRY and CDR2 SYGVKD. After removal of 8 bases from V and 2 bases from J, the junction contained 2 bases not matched to a gene. The CDR3 is 12 amino acids. These data come from a study of regulatory T cells in long-lasting Graves disease. Turning to the study itself: Graves' patients (newly diagnosed) had been on antithyroid drugs under 3 months. Study-level findings and limits: Samples came from peripheral blood alone, without thyroid tissue.

With iRepertoire HTBI primers and Arm-PCR of CDR3 regions, TCR beta libraries were built. TCRdb itself ran the multiplex PCR reads through MiXCR, one entry per CDR3 protein. The sample includes over 500,000 distinct CDR3 sequences, roughly a sixth of them seen just once. Regarding time point: newly diagnosed GD, antithyroid drugs for less than 3 months. RNA isolated from PBMCs was used to make the TCR library. Separately, the same data were catalogued under a study of T cells in Graves' hyperthyroidism and ophthalmopathy. That report notes: Reasons for excluding patients were uncontrolled infection, other autoimmune disease, pregnancy or lactation. TCR CDR3 regions were first amplified by RT-PCR with HTBI primers.

The source of this sequence is a man aged 18 to 30 with Graves disease. The V call is TRBV10-3, the J call TRBJ2-5; 7 bases are a match to TRBD2. The sample here was peripheral blood mononuclear cells (PBMCs), taken at new diagnosis, from a patient treated with antithyroid drugs. Here the CDR3 DNA reads TGTGCCATCGGGCGGGGGCAAGAGACCCAGTACTTC. Its protein is CAIGRGQETQYF.